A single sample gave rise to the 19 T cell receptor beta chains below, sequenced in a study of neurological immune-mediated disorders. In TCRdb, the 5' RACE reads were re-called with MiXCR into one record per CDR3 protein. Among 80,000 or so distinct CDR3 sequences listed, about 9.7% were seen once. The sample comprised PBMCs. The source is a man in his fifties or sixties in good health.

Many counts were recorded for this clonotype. CDR3 coding DNA: TGCAGTGCTAGACGCGGGAGTTCTCCCTACAATGAGCAGTTCTTC. Translated, it gives CSARRGSSPYNEQFF. The chain combines TRBV20-1 with TRBJ2-1, with 7 bases aligning to TRBD2. The J segment lost 2 bases and the V segment lost 2 bases, leaving 6 bases of the junction unmatched. The CDR3 is 15 residues long. CDR1 and CDR2 (germline): DFQATT, SNEGSKA (reference sequence).

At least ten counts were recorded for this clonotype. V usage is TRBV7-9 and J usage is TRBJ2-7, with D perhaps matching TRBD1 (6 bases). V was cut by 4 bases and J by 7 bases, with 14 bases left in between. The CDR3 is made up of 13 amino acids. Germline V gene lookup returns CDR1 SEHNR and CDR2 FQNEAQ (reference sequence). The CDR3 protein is CASSYRATAEQYF. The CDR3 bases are TGTGCCAGCAGCTACAGGGCTACGGCGGAGCAGTACTTC.

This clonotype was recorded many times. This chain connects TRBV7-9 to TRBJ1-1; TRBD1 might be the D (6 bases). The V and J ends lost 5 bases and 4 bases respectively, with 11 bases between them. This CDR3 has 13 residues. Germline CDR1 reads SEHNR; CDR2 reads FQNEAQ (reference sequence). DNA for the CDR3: TGTGCCAGCAGCCATACAGGGAGCACTGAAGCTTTCTTT. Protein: CASSHTGSTEAFF. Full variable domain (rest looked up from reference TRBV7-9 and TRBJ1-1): DTGVSQNPRHKITKRGQNVTFRCDPISEHNRLYWYRQTLGQGPEFLTYFQNEAQLEKSRLLSDRFSAERPKGSFSTLEIQRTEQGDSAMYLCASSHTGSTEAFFGQGTRLTVV.

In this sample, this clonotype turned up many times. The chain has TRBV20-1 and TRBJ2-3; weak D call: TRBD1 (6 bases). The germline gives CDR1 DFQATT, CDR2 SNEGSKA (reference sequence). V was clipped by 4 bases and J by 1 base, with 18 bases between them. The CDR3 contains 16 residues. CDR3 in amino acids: CSATRTGSVGTDTQYF. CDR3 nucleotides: TGCAGTGCTACACGAACAGGGTCCGTTGGCACAGATACGCAGTATTTT.

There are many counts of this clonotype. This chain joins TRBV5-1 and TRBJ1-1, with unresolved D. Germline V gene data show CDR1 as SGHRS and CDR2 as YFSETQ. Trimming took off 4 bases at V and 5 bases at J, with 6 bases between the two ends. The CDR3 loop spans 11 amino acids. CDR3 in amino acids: CASSRDTEAFF. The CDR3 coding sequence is TGCGCCAGCAGCAGAGATACTGAAGCTTTCTTT.

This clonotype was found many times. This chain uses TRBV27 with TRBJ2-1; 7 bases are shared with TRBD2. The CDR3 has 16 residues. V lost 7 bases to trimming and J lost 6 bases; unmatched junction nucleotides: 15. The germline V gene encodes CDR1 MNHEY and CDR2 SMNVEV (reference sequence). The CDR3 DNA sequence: TGTGCCAGCACCACACCGCGGGGAGGGGCCGGCAATGAGCAGTTCTTC. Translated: CASTTPRGGAGNEQFF.

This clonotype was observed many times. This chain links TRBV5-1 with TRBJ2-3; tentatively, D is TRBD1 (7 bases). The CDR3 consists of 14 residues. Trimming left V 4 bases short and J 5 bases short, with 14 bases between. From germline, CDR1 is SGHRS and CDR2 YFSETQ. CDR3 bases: TGCGCCAGCAGCGTCCAGGGGGGAGGAGATACGCAGTATTTT. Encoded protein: CASSVQGGGDTQYF.

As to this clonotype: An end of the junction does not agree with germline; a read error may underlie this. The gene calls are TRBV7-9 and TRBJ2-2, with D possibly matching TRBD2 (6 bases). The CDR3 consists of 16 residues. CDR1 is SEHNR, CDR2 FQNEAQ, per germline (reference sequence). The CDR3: CANSLLGTPGTGELFF. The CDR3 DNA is TGTGCCAACAGCTTACTTGGGACTCCGGGGACCGGGGAACTGTTTTTT. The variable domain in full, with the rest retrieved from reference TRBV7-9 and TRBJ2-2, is DTGVSQNPRHKITKRGQNVTFRCDPISEHNRLYWYRQTLGQGPEFLTYFQNEAQLEKSRLLSDRFSAERPKGSFSTLEIQRTEQGDSAMYLCANSLLGTPGTGELFFGEGSRLTVL.

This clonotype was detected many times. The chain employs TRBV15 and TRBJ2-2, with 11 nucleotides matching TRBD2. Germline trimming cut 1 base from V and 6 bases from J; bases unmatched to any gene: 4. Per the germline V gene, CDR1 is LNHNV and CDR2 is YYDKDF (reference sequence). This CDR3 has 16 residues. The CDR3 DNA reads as TGTGCCACCAGCAGAGTACTAGCGGGAGCGGCCGGGGAGCTGTTTTTT. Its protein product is CATSRVLAGAAGELFF. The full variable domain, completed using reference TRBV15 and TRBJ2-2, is DAMVIQNPRYQVTQFGKPVTLSCSQTLNHNVMYWYQQKSSQAPKLLFHYYDKDFNNEADTPDNFQSRRPNTSFCFLDIRSPGLGDTAMYLCATSRVLAGAAGELFFGEGSRLTVL.

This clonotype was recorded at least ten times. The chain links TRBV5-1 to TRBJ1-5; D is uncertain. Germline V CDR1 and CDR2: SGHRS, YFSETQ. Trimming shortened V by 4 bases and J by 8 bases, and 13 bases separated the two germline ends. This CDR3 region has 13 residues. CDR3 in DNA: TGCGCCAGCAGCCTTGGTCCCGAGGAGCCCCAGCATTTT. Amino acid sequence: CASSLGPEEPQHF.

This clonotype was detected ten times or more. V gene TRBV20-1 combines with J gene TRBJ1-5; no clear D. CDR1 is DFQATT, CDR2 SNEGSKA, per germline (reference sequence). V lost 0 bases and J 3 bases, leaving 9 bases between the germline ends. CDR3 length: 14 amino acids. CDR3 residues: CSAREGRINQPQHF. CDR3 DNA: TGCAGTGCTAGAGAGGGAAGGATCAATCAGCCCCAGCATTTT.

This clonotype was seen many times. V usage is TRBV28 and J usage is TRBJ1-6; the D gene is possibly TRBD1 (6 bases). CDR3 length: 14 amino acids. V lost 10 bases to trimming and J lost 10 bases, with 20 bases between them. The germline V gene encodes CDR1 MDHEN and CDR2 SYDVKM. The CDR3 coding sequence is TGTGCCACCCGAAACCGGGGGGGCTTATCACCCCTCCACTTT. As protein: CATRNRGGLSPLHF.

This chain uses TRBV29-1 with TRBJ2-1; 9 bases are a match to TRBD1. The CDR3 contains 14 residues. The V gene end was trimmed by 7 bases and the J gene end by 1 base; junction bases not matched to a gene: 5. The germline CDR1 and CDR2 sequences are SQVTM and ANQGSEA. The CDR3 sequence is CSAKDRGSYNEQFF. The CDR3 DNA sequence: TGCAGCGCCAAGGACAGGGGTTCCTACAATGAGCAGTTCTTC.

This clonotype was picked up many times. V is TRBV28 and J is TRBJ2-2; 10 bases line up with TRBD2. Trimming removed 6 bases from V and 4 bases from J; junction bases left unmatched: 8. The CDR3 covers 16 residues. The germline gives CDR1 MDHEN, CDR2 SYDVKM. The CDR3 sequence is CASSVSGRKGTGELFF. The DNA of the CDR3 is TGTGCCAGCAGCGTTAGCGGGAGGAAGGGCACCGGGGAGCTGTTTTTT.

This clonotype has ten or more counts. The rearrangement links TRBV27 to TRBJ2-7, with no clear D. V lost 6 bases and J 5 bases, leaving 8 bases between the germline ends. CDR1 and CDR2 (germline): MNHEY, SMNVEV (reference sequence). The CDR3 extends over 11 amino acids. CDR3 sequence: CASRGINEQYF. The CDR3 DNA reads TGTGCCAGCAGAGGCATCAACGAGCAGTACTTC.

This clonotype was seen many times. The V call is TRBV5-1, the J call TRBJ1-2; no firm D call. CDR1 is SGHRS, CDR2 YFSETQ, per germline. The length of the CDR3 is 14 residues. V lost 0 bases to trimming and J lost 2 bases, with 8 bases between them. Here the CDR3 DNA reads TGCGCCAGCAGCTTGGCGGTCCGGAACTATGGCTACACCTTC. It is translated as CASSLAVRNYGYTF.

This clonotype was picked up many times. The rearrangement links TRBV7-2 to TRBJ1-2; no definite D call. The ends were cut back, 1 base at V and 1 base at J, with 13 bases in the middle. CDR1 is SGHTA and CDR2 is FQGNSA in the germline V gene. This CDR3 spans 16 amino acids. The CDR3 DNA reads TGTGCCAGCAGCTTAGGAGGAACGGGAGGTAACTATGGCTACACCTTC. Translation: CASSLGGTGGNYGYTF.

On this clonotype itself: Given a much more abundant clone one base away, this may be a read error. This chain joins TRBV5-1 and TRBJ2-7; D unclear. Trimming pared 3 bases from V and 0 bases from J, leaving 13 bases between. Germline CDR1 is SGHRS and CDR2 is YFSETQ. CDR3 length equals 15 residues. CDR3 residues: CASSYYTVSSYEQYF. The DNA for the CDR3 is TGCGCCAGCAGCTATTATACGGTTAGCTCCTACGAGCAGTACTTC.

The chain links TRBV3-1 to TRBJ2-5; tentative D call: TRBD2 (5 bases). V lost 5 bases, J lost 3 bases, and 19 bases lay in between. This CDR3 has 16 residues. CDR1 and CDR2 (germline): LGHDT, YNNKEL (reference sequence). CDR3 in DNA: TGTGCCAGCAGCGTTCTGGGAGCGGCCATCAAAGAGACCCAGTACTTC. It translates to CASSVLGAAIKETQYF.